One and the same sample provided the 19 T cell receptor beta chains below, sequenced in a study of cytomegalovirus exposure and HLA in healthy donors. Both 60 Vbeta primers and 13 Jbeta primers went into the PCR. Profiling relied on immunoSEQ multiplex PCR, and the TCRdb table lists in-frame clones only, not all of them. The table lists about 120,000 clones, about 81% of them singletons, with around 1.9% in the top ten. The sequenced material came from PBMCs. Source of these receptors: a man aged 35 to 55 in good health and CMV-seronegative.

The CDR3 sequence is CAWRRGMSPLHF. The CDR3 DNA follows: TGTGCCTGGAGAAGGGGGATGTCACCCCTCCACTTT. V usage is TRBV30 and J usage is TRBJ1-6; perhaps TRBD1 as D (6 bases). The CDR3 runs 12 residues. V dropped 3 bases and J dropped 10 bases, with 10 bases sitting between them. The V gene's germline CDR1 is GTSNPN and CDR2 SVGIG (reference sequence). The whole variable domain, filled in from reference TRBV30 and TRBJ1-6, reads SQTIHQWPATLVQPVGSPLSLECTVEGTSNPNLYWYRQAAGRGLQLLFYSVGIGQISSEVPQNLSASRPQDRQFILSSKKLLLSDSGFYLCAWRRGMSPLHFGNGTRLTVT.

The chain combines TRBV21-1 with TRBJ1-4; no DNA check was done on the table's D call, TRBD1. TRBV21-1 is annotated as a pseudogene. The CDR3 is 12 amino acids. The CDR3 reads CARQGAGEKLFF. CDR3 DNA sequence: TGTGCCAGACAGGGGGCGGGTGAAAAACTGTTTTTT.

This rearrangement joins TRBV15 to TRBJ2-6; D not certain. This CDR3 comprises 17 residues. The V gene lost 0 bases and the J gene lost 0 bases, with 9 bases spanning the gap. Per germline, CDR1 LNHNV and CDR2 YYDKDF (reference sequence). CDR3 bases: TGTGCCACCAGCAGAGATTTATCGGTCTCTGGGGCCAACGTCCTGACTTTC. It yields the protein CATSRDLSVSGANVLTF. The complete variable domain, with remaining parts taken from reference TRBV15 and TRBJ2-6, reads DAMVIQNPRYQVTQFGKPVTLSCSQTLNHNVMYWYQQKSSQAPKLLFHYYDKDFNNEADTPDNFQSRRPNTSFCFLDIRSPGLGDTAMYLCATSRDLSVSGANVLTFGAGSRLTVL.

The chain recombines TRBV11-2 with TRBJ2-2; D gene unclear. The CDR3 extends over 16 amino acids. The ends were cut back, 0 bases at V and 0 bases at J, with 8 bases in the middle. Germline CDR1 reads SGHAT; CDR2 reads FQNNGV. For the CDR3, the DNA is TGTGCCAGCAGCTTAGATGAGCTAGCGAACACCGGGGAGCTGTTTTTT. Its translation: CASSLDELANTGELFF.

A remark on this clone: A read error may produce the germline difference seen at one junction end. The chain couples TRBV18 to TRBJ2-6; D is possibly TRBD1 (6 bases). CDR1 KGHSH and CDR2 LQKENI come from the germline V gene. The length of the CDR3 is 19 residues. The CDR3 loop is CASSPPGAGMVSGANGLTF. The CDR3 DNA is TGTGCCAGCTCACCACCGGGGGCAGGGATGGTTTCTGGGGCCAACGGCCTGACTTTC.

The chain has TRBV5-5 and TRBJ2-5; possible D gene TRBD1, 6 bases. V was cut by 2 bases and J by 4 bases, with 12 bases left in between. The CDR3 spans 14 residues. CDR1 and CDR2 from the germline V gene are SGHKS and YYEKEE (reference sequence). This CDR3 reads CASSFYQGRETQYF. For the CDR3, the DNA is TGTGCCAGCAGCTTTTACCAGGGGAGAGAGACCCAGTACTTC. The whole variable domain, remainder taken from reference TRBV5-5 and TRBJ2-5, is DAGVTQSPTHLIKTRGQQVTLRCSPISGHKSVSWYQQVLGQGPQFIFQYYEKEERGRGNFPDRFSARQFPNYSSELNVNALLLGDSALYLCASSFYQGRETQYFGPGTRLLVL.

This chain links TRBV6-5 with TRBJ2-2; TRBD1 matches at 7 bases. Germline CDR1 and CDR2: MNHEY and SVGAGI. The ends lost 0 bases at V and 2 bases at J; junction bases unmatched: 3. The CDR3 consists of 16 residues. The CDR3 DNA reads TGTGCCAGCAGTTACTCCCGGGACAGAAACACCGGGGAGCTGTTTTTT. It specifies CASSYSRDRNTGELFF.

The chain uses TRBV13 and TRBJ2-7; 9 positions agree with TRBD1. The CDR3 spans 15 residues. V shed 2 bases and J 1 base; nucleotides not matched to a gene: 3. Looked up from germline, CDR1 is PRHDT and CDR2 is FYEKMQ (reference sequence). In nucleotides, the CDR3 is TGTGCCAGCAGCTTATCGGACAGGGGTTCCTACGAGCAGTACTTC. Its translation: CASSLSDRGSYEQYF.

The chain has TRBV4-2 and TRBJ2-6; D is undetermined. Germline CDR1 and CDR2: LGHNA and YNFKEQ. The ends were cut back, 1 base at V and 1 base at J, with 5 bases in the middle. The CDR3 spans 15 residues. The CDR3 sequence is CASSQVSSGANVLTF. As DNA, the CDR3 is TGTGCCAGCAGCCAAGTTTCGTCTGGGGCCAACGTCCTGACTTTC.

The V and J genes are TRBV5-4 and TRBJ2-7; 7 bases fit TRBD1. The CDR3 loop spans 15 amino acids. V gave up 3 bases and J gave up 3 bases; unmatched junction bases: 9. Per germline, CDR1 SGHNT and CDR2 YYREEE (reference sequence). CDR3 in DNA: TGTGCCAGCAGCTCCGGGACAGTTCTCCGCTACGAGCAGTACTTC. As protein: CASSSGTVLRYEQYF.

This clone was observed a single time. The junction departs from the called germline gene at one end, perhaps through a read error. The V and J genes are TRBV4-3 and TRBJ1-1, with 10 bases aligning to TRBD1. The length of the CDR3 is 13 residues. Germline V gene sequence: CDR1 LGHNA, CDR2 YSLEER. CDR3 in amino acids: CASSQVSDRGRAF. The CDR3 DNA is TGCGCCAGCAGCCAAGTAAGCGACAGGGGGCGCGCCTTT.

The chain couples TRBV9 to TRBJ2-3, with D hard to call. V lost 0 bases, J lost 6 bases, and 11 bases lay in between. Looked up from germline, CDR1 is SGDLS and CDR2 is YYNGEE. This CDR3 spans 14 amino acids. The CDR3 protein is CASSVGVFPDTQYF. CDR3 DNA sequence: TGTGCCAGCAGCGTAGGCGTTTTTCCGGATACGCAGTATTTT.

This clone is a singleton in its sample. V and J are TRBV20-1 and TRBJ2-3; D not certain. CDR3 size: 11 residues. Trimming removed 4 bases from V and 6 bases from J, with 8 bases in between. Germline-derived CDR1 and CDR2 are DFQATT and SNEGSKA (reference sequence). CDR3 protein: CSAIHGDTQYF. The CDR3 DNA reads TGCAGTGCTATCCACGGGGATACGCAGTATTTT.

This clone was picked up one time. The genes are TRBV6-1 and TRBJ2-7; TRBD1 agrees at 11 bases. J lost 0 bases, V lost 10 bases, and 8 bases had no gene match. The CDR3 contains 15 residues. Germline V lookup: CDR1 MNHNS, CDR2 SASEGT. In nucleotides, the CDR3 is TGTGCCATCCGCCCTGGGACAGGGGGCTCCTACGAGCAGTACTTC. Its protein product is CAIRPGTGGSYEQYF.

The chain joins TRBV4-1 to TRBJ1-3; 8 bases line up with TRBD1. J was trimmed by 1 base and V by 3 bases; bases with no gene match: 5. Germline V CDR1 and CDR2: MGHRA, YSYEKL. The CDR3 contains 16 residues. CDR3 in amino acids: CASSQPDRGSGNTIYF. CDR3 DNA: TGCGCCAGCAGCCAGCCCGACAGGGGATCTGGAAACACCATATATTTT.

The chain recombines TRBV6-4 with TRBJ2-1; no firm D call. Germline V gene data show CDR1 as MRHNA and CDR2 as SNTAGT. With 0 bases removed from V and 7 bases from J, the gap between germline ends came to 13 bases. The CDR3 is 15 amino acids. The CDR3 sequence: CASSDSSTYLNEQFF. The CDR3 DNA sequence: TGTGCCAGCAGTGACTCAAGCACTTATCTGAATGAGCAGTTCTTC.

Here the CDR3 DNA reads TGTGCCAGCAGTGAAGGCTCCGCCGGGGAAAAACTGTTTTTT. Protein: CASSEGSAGEKLFF. The V call is TRBV25-1, the J call TRBJ1-4; D ambiguous. CDR3 length: 14 amino acids. Trimming pared 2 bases from V and 8 bases from J, leaving 12 bases between. Germline V gene data show CDR1 as MGHDK and CDR2 as SYGVNS.

The rearrangement links TRBV2 to TRBJ1-2, with 9 bases that match TRBD1. Losses at the gene ends were 8 bases for V and 6 bases for J; bases not matched to a gene: 7. Germline CDR1 SNHLY, CDR2 FYNNEI. The CDR3 is 13 amino acids. This CDR3 is CASVWGQGDGYTF. CDR3 DNA sequence: TGTGCCAGCGTTTGGGGACAGGGAGATGGCTACACCTTC. Combining the CDR3 with reference TRBV2 and TRBJ1-2 gives the whole variable domain EPEVTQTPSHQVTQMGQEVILRCVPISNHLYFYWYRQILGQKVEFLVSFYNNEISEKSEIFDDQFSVERPDGSNFTLKIRSTKLEDSAMYFCASVWGQGDGYTFGSGTRLTVV.

This sequence joins TRBV20-1 and TRBJ1-2; D is ambiguous. Germline values: CDR1 DFQATT, CDR2 SNEGSKA (reference sequence). There are 11 residues in the CDR3. Trimming took off 6 bases at V and 2 bases at J, with 7 bases between the two ends. This CDR3 reads CSAGENYGYTF. CDR3 bases: TGCAGTGCCGGGGAGAACTATGGCTACACCTTC.